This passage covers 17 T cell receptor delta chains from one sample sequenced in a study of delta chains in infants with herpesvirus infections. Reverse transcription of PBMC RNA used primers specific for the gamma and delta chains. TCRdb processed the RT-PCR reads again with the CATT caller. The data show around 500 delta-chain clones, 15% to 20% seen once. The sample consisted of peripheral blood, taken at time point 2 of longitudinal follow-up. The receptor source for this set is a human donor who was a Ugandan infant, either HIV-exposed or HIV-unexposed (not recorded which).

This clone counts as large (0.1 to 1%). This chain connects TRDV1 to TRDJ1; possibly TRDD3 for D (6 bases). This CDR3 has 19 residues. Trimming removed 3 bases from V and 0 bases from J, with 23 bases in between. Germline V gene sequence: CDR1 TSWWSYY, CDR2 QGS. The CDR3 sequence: CALGEPVFVAVGDTDKLIF. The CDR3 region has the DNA TGTGCTCTTGGGGAGCCTGTCTTCGTAGCAGTGGGGGACACCGATAAACTCATCTTT.

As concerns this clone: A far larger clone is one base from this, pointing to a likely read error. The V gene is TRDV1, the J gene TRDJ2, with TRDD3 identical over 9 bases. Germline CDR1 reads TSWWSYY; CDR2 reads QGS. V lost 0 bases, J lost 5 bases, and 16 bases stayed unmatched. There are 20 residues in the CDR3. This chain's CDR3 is CALGELSAGGGYRLTAQLFF. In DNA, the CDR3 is TGTGCTCTTGGGGAACTATCGGCAGGAGGGGGATACCGACTTACAGCACAACTCTTCTTT.

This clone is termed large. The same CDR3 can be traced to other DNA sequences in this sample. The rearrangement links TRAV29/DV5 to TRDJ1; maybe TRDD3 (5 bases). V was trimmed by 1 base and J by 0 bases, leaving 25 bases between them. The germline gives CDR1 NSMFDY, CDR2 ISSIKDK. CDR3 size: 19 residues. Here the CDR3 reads CAASSRLPLGIPYTDKLIF. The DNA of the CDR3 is TGTGCAGCAAGCTCTCGGCTACCGCTGGGAATCCCATACACCGATAAACTCATCTTT.

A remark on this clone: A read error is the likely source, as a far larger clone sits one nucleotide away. CDR3 coding DNA: TGTGCTCGTGGGGAAACCCCACAAAATACTGGGGATACCCAAAACCAGGCCAGACCCCTGATCTTT. It codes for CARGETPQNTGDTQNQARPLIF. The chain links TRDV1 to TRDJ4, with 8 bases aligning to TRDD3. CDR1 TSWWSYY and CDR2 QGS come from the germline V gene. The CDR3 covers 22 residues.

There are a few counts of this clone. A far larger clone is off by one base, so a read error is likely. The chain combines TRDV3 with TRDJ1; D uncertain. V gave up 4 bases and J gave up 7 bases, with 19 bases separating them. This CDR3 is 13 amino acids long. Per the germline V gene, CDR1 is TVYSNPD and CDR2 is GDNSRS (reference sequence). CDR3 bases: TGTGCCTCTAGTCAGCGAGCACTTTGTAAACTCATCTTT. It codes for CASSQRALCKLIF.

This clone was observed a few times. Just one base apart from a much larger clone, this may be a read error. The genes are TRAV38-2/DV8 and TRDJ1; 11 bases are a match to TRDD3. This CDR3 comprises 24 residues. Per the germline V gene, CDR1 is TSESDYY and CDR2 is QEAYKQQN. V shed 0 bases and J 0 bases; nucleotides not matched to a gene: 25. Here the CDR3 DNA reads TGTGCTTATAGGAGCGCGTGGGACGCCTCTCCGAACTGGGGGATATGTGGGTACACCGATAAACTCATCTTT. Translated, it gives CAYRSAWDASPNWGICGYTDKLIF.

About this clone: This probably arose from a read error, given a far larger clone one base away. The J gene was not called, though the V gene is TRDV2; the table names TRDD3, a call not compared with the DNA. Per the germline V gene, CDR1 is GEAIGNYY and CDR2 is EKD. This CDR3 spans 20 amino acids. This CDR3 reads CACDKIRWGIRSPDTRQMIF. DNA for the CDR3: TGTGCCTGTGACAAAATTAGGTGGGGGATACGCTCGCCGGACACCCGACAGATGATTTTC.

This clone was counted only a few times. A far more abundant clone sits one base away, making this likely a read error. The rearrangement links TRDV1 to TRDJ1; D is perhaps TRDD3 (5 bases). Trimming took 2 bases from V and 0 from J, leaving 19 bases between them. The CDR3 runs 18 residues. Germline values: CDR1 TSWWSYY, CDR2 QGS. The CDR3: CALGEIRGWSTYTDKLIF. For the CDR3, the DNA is TGTGCTCTTGGGGAAATACGAGGTTGGTCTACTTACACCGATAAACTCATCTTT.

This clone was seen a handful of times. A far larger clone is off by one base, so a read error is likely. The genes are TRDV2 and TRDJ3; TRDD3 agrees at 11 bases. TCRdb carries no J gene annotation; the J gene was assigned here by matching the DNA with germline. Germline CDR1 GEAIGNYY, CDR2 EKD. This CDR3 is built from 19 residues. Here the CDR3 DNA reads TGTGCCCGTGACAAATACTGGGGGATAAGCTCCTGGGACACCCGACAGATGTTTTTC. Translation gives CARDKYWGISSWDTRQMFF.

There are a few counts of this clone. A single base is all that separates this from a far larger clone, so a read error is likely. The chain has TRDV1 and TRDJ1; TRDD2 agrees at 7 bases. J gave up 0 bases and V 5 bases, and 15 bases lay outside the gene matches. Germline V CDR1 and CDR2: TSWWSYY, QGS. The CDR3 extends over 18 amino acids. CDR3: CALGNKGPSLRYTDKLIF. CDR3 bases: TGTGCTCTTGGGAACAAAGGGCCTTCCTTGAGATACACCGATAAACTCATCTTT.

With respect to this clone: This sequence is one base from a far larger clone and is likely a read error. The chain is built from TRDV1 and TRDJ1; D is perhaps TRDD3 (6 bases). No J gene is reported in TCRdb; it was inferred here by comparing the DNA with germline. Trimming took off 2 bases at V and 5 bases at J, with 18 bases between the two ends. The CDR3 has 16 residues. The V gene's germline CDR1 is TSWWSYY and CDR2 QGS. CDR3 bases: TGTGCTCTTGGGGAATCAGAACCTGTACTGGGAGATAAACTCATCTTT. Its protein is CALGESEPVLGDKLIF.

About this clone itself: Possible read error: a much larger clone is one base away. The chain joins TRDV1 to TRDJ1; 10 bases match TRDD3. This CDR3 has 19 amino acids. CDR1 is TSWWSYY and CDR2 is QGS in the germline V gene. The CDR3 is CALGEPWGGIRVNTDKPIF. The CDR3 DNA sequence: TGTGCTCTTGGGGAACCTTGGGGGGGGATACGCGTGAACACCGATAAACCCATCTTT.

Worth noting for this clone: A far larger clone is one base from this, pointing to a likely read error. For the CDR3, the DNA is TGTGCTCTTGGGAACAATAGGCCTTCCTTGAGATACACCGATAAACTCATCTTT. The encoded protein is CALGNNRPSLRYTDKLIF. The chain links TRDV1 to TRDJ1; TRDD2 matches 7 bases. The CDR3 loop spans 18 amino acids. In germline, CDR1 is TSWWSYY, CDR2 QGS. Losses at the gene ends were 5 bases for V and 0 bases for J; bases not matched to a gene: 15.

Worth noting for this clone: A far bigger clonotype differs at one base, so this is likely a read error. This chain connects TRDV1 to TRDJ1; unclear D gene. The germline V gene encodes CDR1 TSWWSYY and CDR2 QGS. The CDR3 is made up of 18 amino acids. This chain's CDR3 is CALGKLTGPCTHTDKLIF. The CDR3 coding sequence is TGTGCTCTTGGGAAACTTACGGGTCCCTGTACCCACACCGATAAACTCATCTTT.

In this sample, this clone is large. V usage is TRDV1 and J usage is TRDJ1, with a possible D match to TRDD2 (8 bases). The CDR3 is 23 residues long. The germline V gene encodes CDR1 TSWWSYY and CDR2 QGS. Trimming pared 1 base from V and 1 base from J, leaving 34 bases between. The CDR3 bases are TGTGCTCTTGGGGAACGCCCGGGCCTTCCTAAGGGGGATTCGCCGACTTGCACCGATAAACTCATCTTT. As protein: CALGERPGLPKGDSPTCTDKLIF.

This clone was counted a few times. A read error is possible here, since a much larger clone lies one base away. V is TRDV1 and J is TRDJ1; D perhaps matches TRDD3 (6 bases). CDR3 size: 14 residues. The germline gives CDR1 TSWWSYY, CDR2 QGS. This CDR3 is CAPGELVSTDKLIF. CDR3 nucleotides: TGTGCTCCTGGGGAACTAGTGTCCACCGATAAACTCATCTTT.

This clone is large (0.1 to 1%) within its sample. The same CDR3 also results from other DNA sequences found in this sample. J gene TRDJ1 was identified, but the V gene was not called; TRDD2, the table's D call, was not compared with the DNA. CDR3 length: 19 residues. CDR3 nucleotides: TGTGCAGCAAGCGACTTCCGCCATTCCTACCACATTTTCACCGATAAACTCATCTTT. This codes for CAASDFRHSYHIFTDKLIF.